The next 7 T cell receptor beta chains were all read from a single sample in a study. TCRdb re-called the 5' RACE reads with MiXCR, one entry per CDR3 protein. This sample has around 43,000 distinct CDR3 sequences, with approximately 20% found just once. The specimen sequenced was naive CD4+ T cells sorted from a lymph node. Subset of the sample: naive CD4+ T cells, CD4+CD45RA+CD25-. Receptors were obtained from a female donor with breast cancer.

The chain uses TRBV7-2 and TRBJ2-2, with D possibly matching TRBD2 (5 bases). The germline V gene has CDR1 SGHTA and CDR2 FQGNSA. With 1 base removed from V and 4 bases from J, the gap between germline ends came to 13 bases. The CDR3 contains 16 residues. The CDR3 spells CASSLEFSGFTGELFF. The CDR3 DNA reads TGTGCCAGCAGCTTAGAGTTTTCGGGATTCACCGGGGAGCTGTTTTTT.

V gene TRBV5-5 combines with J gene TRBJ2-3, with 9 bases aligning to TRBD1. CDR1 is SGHKS, CDR2 YYEKEE, per germline (reference sequence). V gave up 4 bases and J gave up 1 base; unmatched junction bases: 4. This CDR3 contains 15 residues. Written as DNA, the CDR3 is TGTGCCAGCAGCCGGACAGGGGACCGCACAGATACGCAGTATTTT. Protein product: CASSRTGDRTDTQYF. The full variable domain, completed using reference TRBV5-5 and TRBJ2-3, is DAGVTQSPTHLIKTRGQQVTLRCSPISGHKSVSWYQQVLGQGPQFIFQYYEKEERGRGNFPDRFSARQFPNYSSELNVNALLLGDSALYLCASSRTGDRTDTQYFGPGTRLTVL.

This clonotype was seen repeatedly, ten times or more. CDR3 in amino acids: CASSNGPNTEAFF. Written as DNA, the CDR3 is TGTGCCAGCAGCAACGGGCCGAACACTGAAGCTTTCTTT. V usage is TRBV7-3 and J usage is TRBJ1-1; D gene unclear. From germline, CDR1 is SGHTA and CDR2 FQGTGA. The CDR3 covers 13 residues. The V end was cut by 5 bases, the J end by 1 base, with 8 bases between.

This clonotype showed up just a few times. The rearrangement joins TRBV7-6 to TRBJ2-3; D is uncertain. Between the trimmed V and J ends, which lost 5 bases and 4 bases, there was a span of 10 bases. CDR1 is SGHVS and CDR2 is FNYEAQ in the germline V gene. This CDR3 contains 13 residues. This chain's CDR3 is CASSPRAADTQYF. The DNA of the CDR3 is TGTGCCAGCAGCCCCCGAGCAGCAGATACGCAGTATTTT.

This clonotype was observed a handful of times. Its ends do not fully match the called genes, so a read error is possible. This chain uses TRBV7-6 with TRBJ1-1; D is ambiguous. Germline V gives CDR1 SGHVS, CDR2 FNYEAQ. This CDR3 is 13 amino acids long. The CDR3 loop is CASGLGRNTEAFF. CDR3 nucleotides: TGTGCCAGCGGCTTAGGCAGGAACACTGAAGCTTTCTTT.

This clonotype was seen repeatedly, ten times or more. This sequence joins TRBV3-1 and TRBJ2-7; D assignment may be TRBD1 or TRBD2 (7 bases each). Between the trimmed V and J ends, which lost 7 bases and 2 bases, there was a span of 18 bases. The CDR3 is made up of 15 amino acids. Germline V gives CDR1 LGHDT, CDR2 YNNKEL (reference sequence). The CDR3 nucleotides are TGTGCCAGCACCTATCAGGGGGGGAAGACCTACGAGCAGTACTTC. The encoded protein is CASTYQGGKTYEQYF.

This chain's CDR3 is CASSRSLARTSGRDNEQFF. The DNA of the CDR3 is TGTGCCAGCAGCCGATCCCTCGCCAGGACTAGCGGGAGGGACAATGAGCAGTTCTTC. J is TRBJ2-1 and V is TRBV7-2, with 15 bases that match TRBD2. This CDR3 region has 19 residues. The V gene end was trimmed by 5 bases and the J gene end by 5 bases; junction bases not matched to a gene: 13. Germline assignment: CDR1 SGHTA and CDR2 FQGNSA.